This T cell receptor beta chain was retrieved from a study of blood T cell repertoires in COVID-19. The wider study: Acute and convalescent COVID-19 samples came from the United States, Italy and Spain.

Per the original methods: Reference gene primer amplification in the assay estimated nucleated cell counts. Assay: immunoSEQ multiplex PCR; the TCRdb copy retains only in-frame clones and omits some. Clonal size and the V and J genes are those of that table, whereas D and trimming came from the DNA. The table shows 200,000 to 250,000 clones, with about 85% occurring only once. V lost 5 bases to trimming and J lost 2 bases; unmatched junction nucleotides: 8. The CDR3 is 15 amino acids. The germline gives CDR1 MNHNS, CDR2 SASEGT. This receptor was obtained from a man aged 18 to 30 with active or convalescent COVID-19. Sequencing was carried out using peripheral blood. The chain carries TRBV6-1 and TRBJ2-7, with 8 nucleotides matching TRBD2. CDR3 protein: CASSPRGGLTYEQYF. The CDR3 DNA is TGTGCCAGCAGTCCCCGGGGGGGGCTTACCTACGAGCAGTACTTC.